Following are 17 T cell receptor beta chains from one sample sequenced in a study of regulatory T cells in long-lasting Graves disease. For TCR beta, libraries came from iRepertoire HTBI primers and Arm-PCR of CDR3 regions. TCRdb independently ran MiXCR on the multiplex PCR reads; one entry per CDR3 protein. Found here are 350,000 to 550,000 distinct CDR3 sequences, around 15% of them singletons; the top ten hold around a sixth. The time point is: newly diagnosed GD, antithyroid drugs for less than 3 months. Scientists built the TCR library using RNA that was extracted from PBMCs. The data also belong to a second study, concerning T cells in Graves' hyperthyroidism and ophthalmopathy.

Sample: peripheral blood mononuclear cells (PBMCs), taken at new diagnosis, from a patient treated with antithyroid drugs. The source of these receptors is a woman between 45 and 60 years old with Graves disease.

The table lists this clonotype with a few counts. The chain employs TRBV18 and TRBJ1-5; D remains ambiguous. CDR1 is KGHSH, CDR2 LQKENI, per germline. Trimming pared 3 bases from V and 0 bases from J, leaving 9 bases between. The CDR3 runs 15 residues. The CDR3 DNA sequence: TGTGCCAGCTCACCGCTAGGGAATAGCAATCAGCCCCAGCATTTT. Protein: CASSPLGNSNQPQHF.

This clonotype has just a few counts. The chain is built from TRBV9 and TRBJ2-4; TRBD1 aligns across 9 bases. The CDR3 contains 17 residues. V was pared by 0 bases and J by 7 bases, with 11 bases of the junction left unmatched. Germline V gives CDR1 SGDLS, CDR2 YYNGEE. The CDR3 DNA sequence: TGTGCCAGCAGCGTAGACGGACAGGGGTTTGGTTCGAACATTCAGTACTTC. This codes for CASSVDGQGFGSNIQYF.

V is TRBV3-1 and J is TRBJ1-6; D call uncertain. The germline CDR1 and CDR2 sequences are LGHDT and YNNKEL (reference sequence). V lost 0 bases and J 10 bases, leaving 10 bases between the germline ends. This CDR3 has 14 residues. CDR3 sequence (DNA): TGTGCCAGCAGCCAAGATGGGCGGGAATCACCCCTCCACTTT. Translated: CASSQDGRESPLHF.

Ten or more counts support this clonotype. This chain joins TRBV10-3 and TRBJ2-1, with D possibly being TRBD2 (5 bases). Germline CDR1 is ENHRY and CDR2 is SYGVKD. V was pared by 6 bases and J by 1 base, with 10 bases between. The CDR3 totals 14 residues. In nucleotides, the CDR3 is TGTGCCATCAGGGACGGGGATTCCTACAATGAGCAGTTCTTC. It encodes CAIRDGDSYNEQFF.

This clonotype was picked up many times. The chain's CDR3 is CASSLAGRLPDTQYF. As DNA, the CDR3 is TGCGCCAGCAGCTTGGCCGGGAGATTACCAGATACGCAGTATTTT. The chain employs TRBV5-1 and TRBJ2-3; TRBD2 is a possible D gene (6 bases). V lost 0 bases to trimming and J lost 4 bases, with 12 bases between them. The CDR3 is 15 residues long. Germline V gene lookup returns CDR1 SGHRS and CDR2 YFSETQ.

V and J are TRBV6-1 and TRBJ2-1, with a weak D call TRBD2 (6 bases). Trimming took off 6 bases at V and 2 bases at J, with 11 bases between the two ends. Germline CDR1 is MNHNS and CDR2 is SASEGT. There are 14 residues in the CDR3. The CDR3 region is CASRSGYTYNEQFF. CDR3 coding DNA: TGTGCCAGCAGAAGCGGGTACACCTACAATGAGCAGTTCTTC.

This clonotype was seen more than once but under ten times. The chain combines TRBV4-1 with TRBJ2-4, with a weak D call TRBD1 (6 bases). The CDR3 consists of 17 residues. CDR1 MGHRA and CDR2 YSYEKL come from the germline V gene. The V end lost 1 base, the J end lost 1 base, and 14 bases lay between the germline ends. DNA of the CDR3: TGCGCCAGCAGCCAAGTCCCGGGGCAGGGGGCCAAAAACATTCAGTACTTC. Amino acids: CASSQVPGQGAKNIQYF.

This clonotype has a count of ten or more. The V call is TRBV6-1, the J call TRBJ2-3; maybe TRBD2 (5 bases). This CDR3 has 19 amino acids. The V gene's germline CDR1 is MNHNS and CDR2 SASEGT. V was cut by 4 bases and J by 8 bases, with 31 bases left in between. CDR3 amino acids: CASSGTALGSREFRVTQYF. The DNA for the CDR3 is TGTGCCAGCAGTGGGACGGCGCTGGGGAGTAGAGAATTTCGTGTTACGCAGTATTTT.

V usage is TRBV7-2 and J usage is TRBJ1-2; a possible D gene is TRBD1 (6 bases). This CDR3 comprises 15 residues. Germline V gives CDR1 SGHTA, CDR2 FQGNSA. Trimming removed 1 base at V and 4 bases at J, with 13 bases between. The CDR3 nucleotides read TGTGCCAGCAGCTTAGGTCAGGGGTTCGTCTATGGCTACACCTTC. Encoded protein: CASSLGQGFVYGYTF.

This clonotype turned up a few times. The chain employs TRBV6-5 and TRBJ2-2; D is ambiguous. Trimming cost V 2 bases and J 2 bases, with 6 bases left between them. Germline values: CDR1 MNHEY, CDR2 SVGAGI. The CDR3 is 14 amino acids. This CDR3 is CASSYAPNTGELFF. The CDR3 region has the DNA TGTGCCAGCAGTTACGCTCCTAACACCGGGGAGCTGTTTTTT.

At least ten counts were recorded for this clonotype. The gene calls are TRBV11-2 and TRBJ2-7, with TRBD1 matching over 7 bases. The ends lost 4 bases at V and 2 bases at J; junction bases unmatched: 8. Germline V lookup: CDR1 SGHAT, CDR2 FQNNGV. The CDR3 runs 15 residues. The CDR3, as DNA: TGTGCCAGCAGCTCCCCAAGGGACAGTACCTACGAGCAGTACTTC. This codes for CASSSPRDSTYEQYF.

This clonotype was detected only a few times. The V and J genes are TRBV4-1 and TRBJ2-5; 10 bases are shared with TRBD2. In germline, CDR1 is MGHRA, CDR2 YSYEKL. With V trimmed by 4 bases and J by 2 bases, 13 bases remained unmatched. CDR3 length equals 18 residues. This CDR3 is CASSPRAGLAGVQETQYF. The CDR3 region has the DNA TGCGCCAGCAGCCCAAGAGCAGGCCTAGCGGGAGTGCAAGAGACCCAGTACTTC.

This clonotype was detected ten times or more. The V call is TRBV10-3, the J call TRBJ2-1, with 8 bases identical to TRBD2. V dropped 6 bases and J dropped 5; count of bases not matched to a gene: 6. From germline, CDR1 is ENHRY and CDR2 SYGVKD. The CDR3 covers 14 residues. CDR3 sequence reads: CAIRPTSGHNEQFF. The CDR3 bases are TGTGCCATCAGACCAACTAGCGGTCACAATGAGCAGTTCTTC.

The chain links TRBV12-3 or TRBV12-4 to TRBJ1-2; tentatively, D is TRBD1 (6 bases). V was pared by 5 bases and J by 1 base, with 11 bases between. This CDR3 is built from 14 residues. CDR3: CASSVRTVNYGYTF. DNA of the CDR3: TGTGCCAGCAGTGTACGGACAGTTAACTATGGCTACACCTTC.

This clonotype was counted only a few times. CDR3 DNA sequence: TGTGCCAGCAGCCCCGGGACAGGGCACAATCAGCCCCAGCATTTT. Translated, it gives CASSPGTGHNQPQHF. The V and J genes are TRBV6-1 and TRBJ1-5; 9 bases line up with TRBD1. The CDR3 consists of 15 residues. Germline V gives CDR1 MNHNS, CDR2 SASEGT. With 6 bases clipped from V and 3 bases from J, the junction kept 6 bases outside the gene matches.

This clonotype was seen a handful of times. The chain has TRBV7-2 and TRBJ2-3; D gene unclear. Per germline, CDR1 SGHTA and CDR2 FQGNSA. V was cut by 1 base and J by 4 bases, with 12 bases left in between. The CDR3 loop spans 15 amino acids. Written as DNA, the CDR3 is TGTGCCAGCAGCTTAGTCTCTAGTAGTTCAGATACGCAGTATTTT. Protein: CASSLVSSSSDTQYF.

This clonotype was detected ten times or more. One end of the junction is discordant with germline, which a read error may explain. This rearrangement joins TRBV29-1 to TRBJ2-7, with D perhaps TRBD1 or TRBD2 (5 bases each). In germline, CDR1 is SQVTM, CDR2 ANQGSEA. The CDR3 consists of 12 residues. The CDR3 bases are TGCAGCGTCGAAGATCGAGGGACCCGGCAGTACTTC. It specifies CSVEDRGTRQYF.